One sample yielded the 27 T cell receptor beta chains listed below, sequenced in a study of cytomegalovirus exposure and HLA in healthy donors. PCR amplification relied on 60 Vbeta primers (plus 13 Jbeta primers). Assay: immunoSEQ multiplex PCR; the TCRdb copy retains only in-frame clones and omits some. The table includes 140,000 to 150,000 clones, approximately 80% detected once. The sample comprised PBMCs. These receptors were taken from a woman aged 55-75 years in good health and CMV-seropositive.

This chain connects TRBV10-3 to TRBJ2-7; 8 bases align to TRBD1. This CDR3 is 13 amino acids long. Germline V gives CDR1 ENHRY, CDR2 SYGVKD. V was pared by 8 bases and J by 5 bases, with 8 bases of the junction left unmatched. In DNA, the CDR3 is TGTGCCATCGGACGGGGGACAGGCGACGAGCAGTACTTC. Protein sequence: CAIGRGTGDEQYF.

In its sample, this clone was seen a few times. V is TRBV18 and J is TRBJ1-5, with TRBD1 as a possible D gene (5 bases). This CDR3 region has 14 residues. The germline V and J ends were trimmed by 3 bases and 3 bases, with 9 bases remaining between them. The germline V gene has CDR1 KGHSH and CDR2 LQKENI. This CDR3 is CASSPRTINQPQHF. CDR3 nucleotides: TGTGCCAGCTCACCGCGGACAATCAATCAGCCCCAGCATTTT.

The CDR3 nucleotides are TGTGCCAGTAGACCAAGAGGGAGGGCCGGACAGGGGGCCAGGAGCTCCTACAATGAGCAGTTCTTC. Residues: CASRPRGRAGQGARSSYNEQFF. This chain uses TRBV19 with TRBJ2-1; TRBD1 matches 11 bases. Germline V CDR1 and CDR2: LNHDA, SQIVND (reference sequence). V shed 6 bases, J shed 0 bases, and the junction held 22 bases outside the gene matches. CDR3 length: 22 amino acids. The variable domain in full, completed from reference TRBV19 and TRBJ2-1, reads DGGITQSPKYLFRKEGQNVTLSCEQNLNHDAMYWYRQDPGQGLRLIYYSQIVNDFQKGDIAEGYSVSREKKESFPLTVTSAQKNPTAFYLCASRPRGRAGQGARSSYNEQFFGPGTRLTVL.

CDR3 nucleotide sequence: TGTGCCAGCAGCTCAGGGGGCAGCGGTGAAAAACTGTTTTTT. It codes for CASSSGGSGEKLFF. The V call is TRBV2, the J call TRBJ1-4; 8 nucleotides agree with TRBD1. The V gene's germline CDR1 is SNHLY and CDR2 FYNNEI. Trimming cost V 6 bases and J 7 bases; bases outside gene matches: 7. This CDR3 region has 14 residues.

This clone was found a few times. The rearrangement joins TRBV2 to TRBJ1-5; the D gene is possibly TRBD1 (5 bases). Germline values: CDR1 SNHLY, CDR2 FYNNEI. The CDR3 consists of 15 residues. V lost 7 bases and J 7 bases, leaving 20 bases between the germline ends. This CDR3 reads CASKPGVQGGQPQHF. The DNA for the CDR3 is TGTGCCAGCAAGCCGGGGGTGCAGGGAGGGCAGCCCCAGCATTTT.

The gene calls are TRBV4-2 and TRBJ2-1; 7 nucleotides match TRBD1. V shed 4 bases and J 8 bases; nucleotides not matched to a gene: 5. Looked up from germline, CDR1 is LGHNA and CDR2 is YNFKEQ. This CDR3 comprises 13 residues. This CDR3 is CASSRDRADEQFF. The CDR3, as DNA: TGTGCCAGCAGCCGAGACAGGGCGGATGAGCAGTTCTTC.

This chain links TRBV5-1 with TRBJ2-7, with TRBD1 identical over 7 bases. The CDR3 consists of 14 residues. Germline CDR1 is SGHRS and CDR2 is YFSETQ. Trimming removed 0 bases from V and 3 bases from J; junction bases left unmatched: 3. Written as DNA, the CDR3 is TGCGCCAGCAGCTTGGAGGGACAGAGCTACGAGCAGTACTTC. Translated: CASSLEGQSYEQYF.

The chain recombines TRBV29-1 with TRBJ1-1, with 9 bases that match TRBD1. The V gene end was trimmed by 8 bases and the J gene end by 6 bases; junction bases not matched to a gene: 7. The germline CDR1 and CDR2 sequences are SQVTM and ANQGSEA. The CDR3 has 12 amino acids. CDR3 DNA sequence: TGCAGCACTCGACAGGGGGTGGCTGAAGCTTTCTTT. It encodes CSTRQGVAEAFF.

The chain carries TRBV29-1 and TRBJ2-3, with 12 bases identical to TRBD2. The germline V gene encodes CDR1 SQVTM and CDR2 ANQGSEA. The CDR3 spans 15 residues. J was trimmed by 5 bases and V by 8 bases; bases with no gene match: 11. The CDR3 sequence: CSWGRLAGVRDTQYF. The CDR3 bases are TGCAGCTGGGGTAGACTAGCGGGAGTCAGAGATACGCAGTATTTT.

V gene TRBV19 combines with J gene TRBJ2-5; D remains unclear. V gave up 3 bases and J gave up 1 base, with 6 bases separating them. The V gene's germline CDR1 is LNHDA and CDR2 SQIVND (reference sequence). CDR3 size: 13 residues. CDR3 protein: CASSIAVQETQYF. The DNA of the CDR3 is TGTGCCAGTAGTATCGCGGTCCAAGAGACCCAGTACTTC.

This clone showed up just once. V is TRBV7-6 and J is TRBJ2-2, with D possibly TRBD1 on 6 matching bases. The CDR3 consists of 14 residues. V was cut by 7 bases and J by 1 base, with 10 bases left in between. Germline CDR1 is SGHVS and CDR2 is FNYEAQ. The chain's CDR3 is CASTETGNTGELFF. The CDR3 coding sequence is TGTGCCAGCACCGAGACAGGGAACACCGGGGAGCTGTTTTTT.

This clone is a singleton in its sample. V is TRBV5-6 and J is TRBJ2-5; 7 bases fit TRBD1. Matching the DNA end better, TRBJ2-7 makes the J call doubtful. Germline-derived CDR1 and CDR2 are SGHDT and YYEEEE. This CDR3 region has 14 residues. CDR3 amino acids: CASSLGTGVYEQYF. Here the CDR3 DNA reads TGTGCCAGCAGCTTGGGGACAGGTGTCTACGAGCAGTACTTC.

The chain joins TRBV30 to TRBJ1-1, with 11 bases fitting TRBD1. V dropped 8 bases and J dropped 1; count of bases not matched to a gene: 6. The CDR3 spans 14 residues. Germline V gives CDR1 GTSNPN, CDR2 SVGIG (reference sequence). The CDR3 spells CAGTGGTSNTEAFF. The CDR3 DNA reads TGTGCCGGGACAGGGGGGACGTCGAACACTGAAGCTTTCTTT.

The V and J genes are TRBV29-1 and TRBJ2-6; 7 nucleotides align to TRBD2. CDR1 is SQVTM, CDR2 ANQGSEA, per germline. CDR3 length: 15 amino acids. Trimming took 5 bases from V and 2 from J; bases not matched to a gene: 6. CDR3 DNA: TGCAGCGTTACGGGAGGACCAACTGGGGCCAACGTCCTGACTTTC. Its protein product is CSVTGGPTGANVLTF.

In its sample, this clone was seen once. The V call is TRBV19, the J call TRBJ1-1; D gene unclear. The CDR3 totals 13 residues. Germline-derived CDR1 and CDR2 are LNHDA and SQIVND (reference sequence). With 7 bases removed from V and 3 bases from J, the gap between germline ends came to 12 bases. CDR3: CASTPAGYTEAFF. The CDR3 DNA reads TGTGCCAGTACCCCCGCCGGGTACACTGAAGCTTTCTTT. The whole variable domain, remainder taken from reference TRBV19 and TRBJ1-1, is DGGITQSPKYLFRKEGQNVTLSCEQNLNHDAMYWYRQDPGQGLRLIYYSQIVNDFQKGDIAEGYSVSREKKESFPLTVTSAQKNPTAFYLCASTPAGYTEAFFGQGTRLTVV.

V gene TRBV7-6 combines with J gene TRBJ2-3, with TRBD2 matching 9 bases. The CDR3 spans 16 residues. The V gene end was trimmed by 1 base and the J gene end by 0 bases; junction bases not matched to a gene: 2. The germline CDR1 and CDR2 sequences are SGHVS and FNYEAQ. The CDR3 sequence is CASSLDTSGSTDTQYF. Written as DNA, the CDR3 is TGTGCCAGCAGCTTAGACACTAGCGGGAGCACAGATACGCAGTATTTT.

The V gene is TRBV7-2, the J gene TRBJ2-7; 12 positions agree with TRBD2. The CDR3 extends over 18 amino acids. In germline, CDR1 is SGHTA, CDR2 FQGNSA. Trimming at V came to 3 bases and at J to 0 bases, leaving 9 bases not matched to a gene. CDR3 in DNA: TGTGCCAGCAGCTTCTCGACTAGCGGGAGACGAGGCTCCTACGAGCAGTACTTC. This encodes CASSFSTSGRRGSYEQYF. The full variable domain, completed using reference TRBV7-2 and TRBJ2-7, is GAGVSQSPSNKVTEKGKDVELRCDPISGHTALYWYRQSLGQGLEFLIYFQGNSAPDKSGLPSDRFSAERTGGSVSTLTIQRTQQEDSAVYLCASSFSTSGRRGSYEQYFGPGTRLTVT.

The chain recombines TRBV5-4 with TRBJ2-1; 13 bases align to TRBD2. The CDR3 sequence is 16 residues long. Germline CDR1 reads SGHNT; CDR2 reads YYREEE (reference sequence). The V segment lost 5 bases and the J segment 3 bases; nucleotides outside the gene matches: 5. In DNA, the CDR3 is TGTGCCAGCAGTTGGGGGACTAGCGGGAACTACAATGAGCAGTTCTTC. It translates to CASSWGTSGNYNEQFF.

The J gene is TRBJ2-3, the V gene TRBV20-1; D gene unclear. V was pared by 1 base and J by 5 bases, with 4 bases between. CDR3 length equals 11 residues. The germline V gene encodes CDR1 DFQATT and CDR2 SNEGSKA (reference sequence). In nucleotides, the CDR3 is TGCAGTGCTAGAGCCGGAGATACGCAGTATTTT. Protein sequence: CSARAGDTQYF.

The DNA for the CDR3 is TGTGCCAGCAGTCTCCGGGAATACAATGAGCAGTTCTTC. This sequence encodes CASSLREYNEQFF. The chain uses TRBV6-1 and TRBJ2-1; a weak D match, TRBD2 (5 bases). The CDR3 consists of 13 residues. V was pared by 5 bases and J by 4 bases, with 9 bases between. Per germline, CDR1 MNHNS and CDR2 SASEGT.

The chain uses TRBV29-1 and TRBJ2-4; perhaps TRBD2 as D (6 bases). Germline loops: CDR1 SQVTM, CDR2 ANQGSEA. This CDR3 has 14 residues. V lost 4 bases, J lost 1 base, and 11 bases lay in between. CDR3 amino acids: CSVVRRGAKNIQYF. The CDR3 nucleotides read TGCAGCGTTGTGCGGAGGGGTGCCAAAAACATTCAGTACTTC.

The chain is built from TRBV7-8 and TRBJ1-5, with D tentatively TRBD1 (6 bases). The ends were cut back, 5 bases at V and 1 base at J, with 12 bases in the middle. CDR1 and CDR2 from the germline V gene are SGHVS and FQNEAQ. This CDR3 has 15 amino acids. The CDR3, as DNA: TGTGCCAGCAGCCTAGGGACAATCAGCAATCAGCCCCAGCATTTT. Encoded protein: CASSLGTISNQPQHF.

This chain links TRBV7-9 with TRBJ1-2; D is unclear. Germline CDR1 reads SEHNR; CDR2 reads FQNEAQ (reference sequence). V was shortened by 10 bases and J by 4 bases, with 10 bases between the two germline ends. The CDR3 spans 11 residues. CDR3 sequence reads: CATHSGYGYTF. Written as DNA, the CDR3 is TGTGCCACCCACTCCGGCTATGGCTACACCTTC.

This chain uses TRBV6-4 with TRBJ2-3; TRBD2 agrees at 14 bases. The germline CDR1 and CDR2 sequences are MRHNA and SNTAGT. J gave up 4 bases and V 3 bases, and 3 bases lay outside the gene matches. This CDR3 has 16 amino acids. In nucleotides, the CDR3 is TGTGCCAGCAGTGAGGGACTAGCGGGAGTCGCAGATACGCAGTATTTT. Translation: CASSEGLAGVADTQYF.

The chain is built from TRBV2 and TRBJ1-2; perhaps TRBD1 as D (6 bases). The CDR3 runs to 13 residues. V gave up 3 bases and J gave up 6 bases, with 11 bases separating them. Germline V gives CDR1 SNHLY, CDR2 FYNNEI. CDR3 protein: CASSDSGADGYTF. In nucleotides, the CDR3 is TGTGCCAGCAGTGATTCAGGGGCTGATGGCTACACCTTC.

This clone has just a few counts. This sequence joins TRBV18 and TRBJ2-4; a weak D match, TRBD1 (5 bases). Looked up from germline, CDR1 is KGHSH and CDR2 is LQKENI. The length of the CDR3 is 17 residues. The V end was cut by 0 bases, the J end by 1 base, with 13 bases between. CDR3 loop: CASSPPWGPSAKNIQYF. As DNA, the CDR3 is TGTGCCAGCTCACCACCTTGGGGCCCGTCCGCCAAAAACATTCAGTACTTC.

This sequence joins TRBV29-1 and TRBJ2-5, with 9 bases identical to TRBD1. The J call may be mistaken, given a closer DNA end match to TRBJ2-7. Germline CDR1 and CDR2: SQVTM and ANQGSEA. The CDR3 spans 12 residues. The DNA for the CDR3 is TGCAGCGTCGGACAGGGGAGGAACGAGCAGTACTTC. It codes for CSVGQGRNEQYF.